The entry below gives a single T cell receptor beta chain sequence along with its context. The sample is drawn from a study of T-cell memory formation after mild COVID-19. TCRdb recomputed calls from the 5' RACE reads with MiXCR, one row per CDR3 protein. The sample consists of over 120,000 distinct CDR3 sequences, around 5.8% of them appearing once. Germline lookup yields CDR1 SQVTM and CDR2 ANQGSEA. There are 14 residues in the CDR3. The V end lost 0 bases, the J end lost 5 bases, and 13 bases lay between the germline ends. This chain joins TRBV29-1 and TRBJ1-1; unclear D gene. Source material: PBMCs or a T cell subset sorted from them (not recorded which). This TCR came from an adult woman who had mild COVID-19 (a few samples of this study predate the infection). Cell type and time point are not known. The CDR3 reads CSVEDGKQRTEAFF. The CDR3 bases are TGCAGCGTTGAAGATGGGAAACAACGAACTGAAGCTTTCTTT.